The TCR beta chain described here comes from a study of blood T cell repertoires in COVID-19. Study-level background: The United States, Italy and Spain were the sources of the acute and convalescent COVID-19 samples. PBMCs, B-cell-depleted T cells, or T cells provided the cDNA or gDNA that made up the material.

Study processing details: Estimates of nucleated cell counts were drawn from the amplification of reference gene primers. The protocol was immunoSEQ multiplex PCR, while the TCRdb copy is restricted to in-frame clones and leaves out a portion. The V and J calls and the clone size are those of that table, but D and trimming were determined from the DNA. The sample includes some 280,000 clones, 75% to 90% of them seen just once. This clone was observed a few times. The length of the CDR3 is 18 residues. V trimming: 2 bases; J trimming: 1 base; junction bases outside the gene matches: 12. The germline gives CDR1 SGHAT, CDR2 FQNNGV.

The sequencing input was peripheral blood. The receptor's source is a woman in her sixties or seventies with acute or convalescent COVID-19. The V and J genes are TRBV11-2 and TRBJ1-2, with 8 bases that match TRBD1. Written as DNA, the CDR3 is TGTGCCAGCAGCTTACTTAACTCCGGGACAGGATTTAACTATGGCTACACCTTC. This encodes CASSLLNSGTGFNYGYTF.